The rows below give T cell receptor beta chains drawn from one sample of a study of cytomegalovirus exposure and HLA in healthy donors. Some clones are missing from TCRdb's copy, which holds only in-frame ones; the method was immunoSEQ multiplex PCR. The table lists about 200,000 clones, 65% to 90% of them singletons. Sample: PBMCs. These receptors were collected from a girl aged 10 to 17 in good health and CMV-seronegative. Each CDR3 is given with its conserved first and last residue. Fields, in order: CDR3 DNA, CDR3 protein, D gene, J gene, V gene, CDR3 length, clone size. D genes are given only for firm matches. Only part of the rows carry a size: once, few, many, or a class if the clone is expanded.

CDR3 DNA: TGTGCCAGCAGCTTAGGGTGGGCCCTGGACGAGCAGTACTTC
CDR3 protein: CASSLGWALDEQYF
D gene: NA
J gene: TRBJ2-7
V gene: TRBV7-2
CDR3 length: 14
clone size: NA

CDR3 DNA: TGTGCCAGCAGCCCCGGGACGGTGGGACTAGCGGGAGGGCCGTTGAATACGCAGTATTTT
CDR3 protein: CASSPGTVGLAGGPLNTQYF
D gene: TRBD2
J gene: TRBJ2-3
V gene: TRBV28
CDR3 length: 20
clone size: NA

CDR3 DNA: TGTGCCAGCAGTCTCCAAGAGACCCAGTACTTC
CDR3 protein: CASSLQETQYF
D gene: NA
J gene: TRBJ2-5
V gene: TRBV2
CDR3 length: 11
clone size: NA

CDR3 DNA: TGTGCCAGCAGCTTGGCGGGACAGGGAAGTATATACGAGCAGTACTTC
CDR3 protein: CASSLAGQGSIYEQYF
D gene: TRBD1
J gene: TRBJ2-7
V gene: TRBV5-4
CDR3 length: 16
clone size: NA

CDR3 DNA: TGCAGCGCCTTAGACAGGTCTGGGGGCTACGAGCAGTACTTC
CDR3 protein: CSALDRSGGYEQYF
D gene: NA
J gene: TRBJ2-7
V gene: TRBV29-1
CDR3 length: 14
clone size: once

CDR3 DNA: TGCAGCGTTGAAGCAGGGGATGGCTACACCTTC
CDR3 protein: CSVEAGDGYTF
D gene: NA
J gene: TRBJ1-2
V gene: TRBV29-1
CDR3 length: 11
clone size: NA

CDR3 DNA: TGTGCCAGCCTTGACAGGAAGAGCTCCTATAATTCACCCCTCCACTTT
CDR3 protein: CASLDRKSSYNSPLHF
D gene: NA
J gene: TRBJ1-6
V gene: TRBV19
CDR3 length: 16
clone size: NA

CDR3 DNA: TGCGCCAGCAGCCAAGATCCACTAGGGGGTAGGTCAGATACGCAGTATTTT
CDR3 protein: CASSQDPLGGRSDTQYF
D gene: NA
J gene: TRBJ2-3
V gene: TRBV4-3
CDR3 length: 17
clone size: NA

CDR3 DNA: TGTGCCAGCAGTTCGGGTAATGAAAAACTGTTTTTT
CDR3 protein: CASSSGNEKLFF
D gene: NA
J gene: TRBJ1-4
V gene: TRBV28
CDR3 length: 12
clone size: NA

CDR3 DNA: TGTGCCAGCAGGGCCTCGGGAGGGATTGGTGAGCAGTTCTTC
CDR3 protein: CASRASGGIGEQFF
D gene: TRBD2
J gene: TRBJ2-1
V gene: TRBV27
CDR3 length: 14
clone size: NA

CDR3 DNA: TGCAGTGCTAAGAGAGGAAACACCATATATTTT
CDR3 protein: CSAKRGNTIYF
D gene: NA
J gene: TRBJ1-3
V gene: TRBV20-1
CDR3 length: 11
clone size: NA

CDR3 DNA: TGTGCCAGCTCCCTGAGGACTAGCGGTGATTACGAGCAGTACTTC
CDR3 protein: CASSLRTSGDYEQYF
D gene: TRBD2
J gene: TRBJ2-7
V gene: TRBV18
CDR3 length: 15
clone size: NA

CDR3 DNA: TGTGCCAGCAGCTTGACCTTGGGACTAGCGGCAGTTCGTGATACGCAGTATTTT
CDR3 protein: CASSLTLGLAAVRDTQYF
D gene: TRBD2
J gene: TRBJ2-3
V gene: TRBV5-6
CDR3 length: 18
clone size: NA

CDR3 DNA: TGTGCCACCGCCGACAGGCAATCCTATGGCTACACCTTC
CDR3 protein: CATADRQSYGYTF
D gene: NA
J gene: TRBJ1-2
V gene: TRBV27
CDR3 length: 13
clone size: NA

CDR3 DNA: TGTGCCATCAGTGCAGGGTGGGGTTACAATGAGCAGTTCTTC
CDR3 protein: CAISAGWGYNEQFF
D gene: NA
J gene: TRBJ2-1
V gene: TRBV10-3
CDR3 length: 14
clone size: NA

CDR3 DNA: TGTGCCAGCAGCTTAGATCGAGTTGAAGCTTTCTTT
CDR3 protein: CASSLDRVEAFF
D gene: NA
J gene: TRBJ1-1
V gene: TRBV7-6
CDR3 length: 12
clone size: NA

CDR3 DNA: TGTGCCAGCAGTTACGGGGGGAGGTACGAGCAGTACTTC
CDR3 protein: CASSYGGRYEQYF
D gene: NA
J gene: TRBJ2-7
V gene: TRBV6-6
CDR3 length: 13
clone size: NA

CDR3 DNA: TGTGCCAGCAGCCCCAGGTTATTCGGGGGGAATGGCTACACCTTC
CDR3 protein: CASSPRLFGGNGYTF
D gene: NA
J gene: TRBJ1-2
V gene: TRBV7-2
CDR3 length: 15
clone size: NA

CDR3 DNA: TGTGCCAGCAGCAAGGACAGAAACACTGAAGCTTTCTTT
CDR3 protein: CASSKDRNTEAFF
D gene: NA
J gene: TRBJ1-1
V gene: TRBV11-2
CDR3 length: 13
clone size: once

CDR3 DNA: TGCGCCAGCAGCGTTAACGCCCCGGGGGGGATGAACACTGAAGCTTTCTTT
CDR3 protein: CASSVNAPGGMNTEAFF
D gene: NA
J gene: TRBJ1-1
V gene: TRBV5-1
CDR3 length: 17
clone size: few

CDR3 DNA: TGTGCCAGCAGTGGTGACAGCCGATTTGGCCCCCAGCATTTT
CDR3 protein: CASSGDSRFGPQHF
D gene: NA
J gene: TRBJ1-5
V gene: TRBV2
CDR3 length: 14
clone size: NA

CDR3 DNA: TGTGCCAGCAGCCAGGGGACTAGCGGGGGGAATGAGCAGTTCTTC
CDR3 protein: CASSQGTSGGNEQFF
D gene: TRBD2
J gene: TRBJ2-1
V gene: TRBV7-2
CDR3 length: 15
clone size: NA

CDR3 DNA: TGTGCCTGGAGTCCAGGGAATCAGCCCCAGCATTTT
CDR3 protein: CAWSPGNQPQHF
D gene: NA
J gene: TRBJ1-5
V gene: TRBV30
CDR3 length: 12
clone size: NA